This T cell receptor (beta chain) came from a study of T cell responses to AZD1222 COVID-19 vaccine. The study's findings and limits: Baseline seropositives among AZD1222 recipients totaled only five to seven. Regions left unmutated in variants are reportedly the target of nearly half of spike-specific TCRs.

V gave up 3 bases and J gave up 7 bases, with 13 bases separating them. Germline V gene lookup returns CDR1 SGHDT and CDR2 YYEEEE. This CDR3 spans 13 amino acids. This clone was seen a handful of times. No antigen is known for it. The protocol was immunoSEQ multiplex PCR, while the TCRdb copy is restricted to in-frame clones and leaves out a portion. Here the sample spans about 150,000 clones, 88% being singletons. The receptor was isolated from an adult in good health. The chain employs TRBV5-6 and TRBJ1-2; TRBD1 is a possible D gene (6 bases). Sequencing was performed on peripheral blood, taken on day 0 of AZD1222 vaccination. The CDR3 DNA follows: TGTGCCAGCAGCTGGGGCAGGGGAGGTGGCTACACCTTC. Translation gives CASSWGRGGGYTF.